This T cell receptor (beta chain) stems from a study of beta chain features in type 1 diabetes. Overall study results and limits: The VDJ junctions of type 1 diabetes patients carried fewer insertions and more deletions. Shorter TCRB CDR3s, moderately but significantly so, were found in Type 1 diabetes patients in all four CD4+ subsets.

On this clone itself: The antigen is not known.

The entirety of the isolated RNA underwent reverse transcription, so expressed TCRB transcripts were sequenced. Profiling relied on immunoSEQ multiplex PCR, and the TCRdb table lists in-frame clones only, not all of them. The sample comprises about 260,000 clones, roughly 22% of which are singletons, and around 0.028% rests with the top ten. Per the germline V gene, CDR1 is SGHTA and CDR2 is FQGTGA. The CDR3 totals 13 residues. Trimming cost V 5 bases and J 6 bases, with 14 bases left between them. The sequencing input was naive CD4+ T cells from blood. This clonotype was sampled from a woman aged 40 to 55 with type 1 diabetes. This chain connects TRBV7-3 to TRBJ2-7; a possible D gene is TRBD1 (7 bases). The CDR3 bases are TGTGCCAGCAGCAGACGACAGGGAGGCGAGCAGTACTTC. Translation: CASSRRQGGEQYF.